This T cell receptor (beta chain) stems from a study of Ad26.COV2.S vaccination and SARS-CoV-2 variants. General study results and limits: Measurement of non-spike TCR breadth gave similar results in vaccine and placebo recipients. Greater spike-specific TCR breadth was seen in vaccine recipients than in placebo recipients.

The CDR3 is 14 amino acids. Trimming pared 0 bases from V and 7 bases from J, leaving 10 bases between. The germline V gene has CDR1 SGHTA and CDR2 FQGTGA. Note on this clone: Its antigen is still unknown.

Produced via immunoSEQ multiplex PCR; TCRdb's table is partial and in-frame only. Of 360,000 or so clones in the sample, approximately 90% were seen once. Indicated treatment: roughly 18 received Ad26.COV2.S at low or high dose, single or two shots; 5 received placebo; per-sample allocation not given. All samples were drawn on day 63, counting from the first vaccine or placebo injection. Expressing Wuhan-strain SARS-CoV-2 spike, an Ad26 vector served as the vaccine. The TCR originated in a person aged 18-60 years who received the Ad26.COV2.S COVID-19 vaccine or a placebo. Material: peripheral blood, obtained in a trial of Ad26.COV2.S vaccine versus placebo. This chain uses TRBV7-3 with TRBJ2-1, with D perhaps TRBD1 (6 bases). CDR3 protein: CASSLTHRENEQFF. In DNA form, the CDR3 reads TGTGCCAGCAGCTTAACGCACAGGGAGAATGAGCAGTTCTTC. The variable domain in full, completed from reference TRBV7-3 and TRBJ2-1, reads GAGVSQTPSNKVTEKGKYVELRCDPISGHTALYWYRQSLGQGPEFLIYFQGTGAADDSGLPNDRFFAVRPEGSVSTLKIQRTERGDSAVYLCASSLTHRENEQFFGPGTRLTVL.